This record looks at one T cell receptor beta chain sequence and its context. Its target is unknown. This sample is drawn from a study of shared clonotypes between healthy human individuals. Overall study findings and caveats: Sharing across a few donors was seen in 4% to 5% of naive CD4 clonotypes. As a rule, naive subsets had a larger estimated richness than memory subsets.

Donors included only healthy HIV-negative adults lacking recent acute infections or vaccinations. CD4+ cells yielded CD45RA+ naive and CD45RA-negative memory subsets. TCRdb keeps only in-frame clones here, not all; method: immunoSEQ multiplex PCR. The table has roughly 2,500,000 clones, roughly 93% seen once; the top ten hold roughly 0.39%. The sequence came from a young man in good health. Some clones in this sample may be carry-over from other donors' samples. The sample was naive CD4+ T cells from PBMCs. Specified subset: CD45RA+ positively selected.

CDR3 nucleotides: TGTGCCAGCAGTTCCGGGACAGCCGTGGGGACCCAGTACTTC. Its protein product is CASSSGTAVGTQYF. The chain carries TRBV5-6 and TRBJ2-5; 7 positions match TRBD1. The J segment lost 7 bases and the V segment lost 5 bases, leaving 11 bases of the junction unmatched. Germline V gene lookup returns CDR1 SGHDT and CDR2 YYEEEE. The CDR3 contains 14 residues.